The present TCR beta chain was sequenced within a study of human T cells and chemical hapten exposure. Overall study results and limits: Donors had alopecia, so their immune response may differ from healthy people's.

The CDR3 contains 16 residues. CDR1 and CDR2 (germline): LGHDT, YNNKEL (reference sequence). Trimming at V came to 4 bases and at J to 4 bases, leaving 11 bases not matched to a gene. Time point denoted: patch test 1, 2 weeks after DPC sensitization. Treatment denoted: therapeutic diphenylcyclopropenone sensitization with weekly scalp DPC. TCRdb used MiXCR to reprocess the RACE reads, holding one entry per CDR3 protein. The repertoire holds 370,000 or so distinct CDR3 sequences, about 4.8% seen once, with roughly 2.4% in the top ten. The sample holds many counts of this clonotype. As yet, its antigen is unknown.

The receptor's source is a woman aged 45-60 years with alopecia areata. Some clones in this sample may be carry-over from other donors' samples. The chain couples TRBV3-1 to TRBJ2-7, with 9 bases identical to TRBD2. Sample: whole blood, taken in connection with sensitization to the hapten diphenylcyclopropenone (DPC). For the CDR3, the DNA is TGTGCCAGCAGCCTAAGAGGCGGGAGGGCCGCGTACGAGCAGTACTTC. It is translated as CASSLRGGRAAYEQYF.